This record covers a single T cell receptor beta chain. Its antigen is unknown. No much larger clone exists at a distance of one base, and base qualities are not known. TCR cDNA was made using 5'RACE template switching, a step that added a universal primer site and unique molecular identifiers. Priming of cDNA synthesis was performed from both the TCR alpha and TCR beta constant segments. Libraries were amplified in two PCR steps, with sample barcodes and sequencing adapters added in the second step. Libraries were sequenced on Illumina HiSeq 2500 (2x100 bp) or NovaSeq (2x150 bp). From the authors' description of their analysis: MIGEC handled demultiplexing of reads and collapsing into UMI consensus sequences, while MiXCR performed V(D)J alignment. Using edgeR on replicate PBMC samples, clonotypes were called vaccine-responding if FDR was below 0.01 and the log2 fold change was above 5 up to day 15. Each bulk clonotype was labeled CD4 or CD8 based on which sequenced repertoire, CD4 or CD8, contained the clonotype at higher abundance. Clones were called with MiXCR by TCRdb after fastp trimmed the public reads at Q25, and only in-frame beta chains were retained. One record per CDR3 amino acid sequence lists the most common genes and DNA. TCRdb, not the original authors, processed these V and J calls. In all, the sample holds under 700,000 distinct CDR3 sequences, and less than 20% of those were seen once. Roughly 17% of the sample comes from the top ten.

Reading from cysteine to phenylalanine, the CDR3 counts 16 amino acids. Solely the CDR3 DNA is kept, with 48 bases framed from the first base. The CDR1 and CDR2 encoded by the germline V gene are SQVTM and ANQGSEA. Trimming costs V 4 bases and J 1 base, and their ends lie 19 bases apart. This specimen belongs to a study of T cells after yellow fever vaccination (dated by TCRdb to about 2019). Study-level background: The SMART-Seq v4 Ultra Low Input RNA kit was used to prepare libraries from fractions with low cell numbers. To track T-cell clones before and after primary and booster YFV17D yellow fever vaccination, bulk TCR alpha and beta repertoires were sequenced longitudinally. The cohort comprised two healthy male donors, one aged 18 to 30 and one aged 30 to 39 years. Bulk PBMC replicates and cell subsets were isolated from blood drawn at multiple timepoints before and after both primary and secondary immunization. What the work shows at the level of the full study, not this receptor alone: Compared with the primary T-cell response, the secondary T-cell response was weaker but faster, peaking on day 5 rather than day 15. After the booster, most of the clones that had expanded following primary vaccination were detected again (around 97% of CD4 and 88% of CD8), which suggests that memory was broadly maintained. Computational filtering was needed because FACS-sorted repertoires could contain abundant contaminating clonotypes from the bulk population. A small fraction of clonotypes appeared in both the CD4 and CD8 compartments, likely as a result of convergent recombination. The study included only two donors, which limits how far the findings can be generalized.

The treatment or condition label, read with the paper, signifies: live attenuated yellow fever vaccine strain. At each blood-draw timepoint, two biological replicates of bulk PBMCs were collected. PBMCs were isolated from peripheral blood using a standard Ficoll-Paque protocol. RNA was extracted with TriZol from bulk PBMCs, CD4 and CD8 fractions, and dextramer-positive and dextramer-negative fractions. Recombination joined TRBV29-1 with TRBJ1-1; the D segment cannot be called with confidence. This specimen was PBMCs, taken 5 days after the first yellow fever vaccination. This clonotype was sampled from a man between 18 and 35 years old who received the YFV17D yellow fever vaccine. The DNA is as follows: TGCAGCGTTGCGCCGGGTTGGGGTATGCAGAACACTGAAGCTTTCTTT. Its protein is CSVAPGWGMQNTEAFF.